Given below is one T cell receptor (beta chain) in context. A deep-level run was used for the assay. Sequencing used immunoSEQ multiplex PCR; TCRdb keeps in-frame clones, though not all of them. The sample comprises more than 2 million clones, roughly 94% of which are singletons, and more than 0.1% rests with the top ten. The sample originates from a study of shared clonotypes between healthy human individuals. Whole-study context: CD4 naive and CD4 memory each took three plates per donor, while CD8 naive took two and CD8 memory one.

Donors included only healthy HIV-negative adults lacking recent acute infections or vaccinations. The germline V and J ends were trimmed by 4 bases and 8 bases, with 9 bases remaining between them. The CDR3 runs 12 residues. Germline V lookup: CDR1 SGHRS, CDR2 YFSETQ. Sequencing was done on a sample of naive CD4+ T cells sorted from blood. The subset here: CD45RA+ positively selected. This receptor was taken from a man aged 18 to 29 in good health. The chain employs TRBV5-1 and TRBJ1-4, with no clear D. The CDR3 spells CASSRDMEKLFF. In DNA, the CDR3 is TGCGCCAGCAGCCGTGACATGGAAAAACTGTTTTTT.